One sample yielded the 31 T cell receptor beta chains listed below, sequenced in a study of neurological immune-mediated disorders. One entry per CDR3 protein results from TCRdb running MiXCR on the 5' RACE reads. The repertoire holds tens of thousands of distinct CDR3 sequences, with about 12% as singletons. The sequenced material came from PBMCs. These receptors came from a woman in her sixties with HTLV-1-associated myelopathy (HAM/TSP).

The genes are TRBV6-6 and TRBJ2-3; maybe TRBD2 (6 bases). Germline V gives CDR1 MNHNY, CDR2 SVGAGI (reference sequence). CDR3 length: 16 residues. The V gene lost 1 base and the J gene lost 0 bases, with 11 bases spanning the gap. Written as DNA, the CDR3 is TGTGCCAGCAGTTACTTTTTACGGGGGAGCACAGATACGCAGTATTTT. Protein product: CASSYFLRGSTDTQYF.

Many counts were recorded for this clonotype. The V and J genes are TRBV29-1 and TRBJ1-1; D not resolved. The CDR3 has 14 residues. V was clipped by 6 bases and J by 1 base, with 15 bases between them. Germline-derived CDR1 and CDR2 are SQVTM and ANQGSEA. The CDR3 nucleotides read TGCAGCGTAAATAGCGGGTCTTGGAACACTGAAGCTTTCTTT. Protein: CSVNSGSWNTEAFF. The variable domain in full, completed from reference TRBV29-1 and TRBJ1-1, reads SAVISQKPSRDICQRGTSLTIQCQVDSQVTMMFWYRQQPGQSLTLIATANQGSEATYESGFVIDKFPISRPNLTFSTLTVSNMSPEDSSIYLCSVNSGSWNTEAFFGQGTRLTVV.

This clonotype was counted at least ten times. The rearrangement uses TRBV6-5 and TRBJ2-7; 10 bases line up with TRBD2. The V gene end was trimmed by 2 bases and the J gene end by 2 bases; junction bases not matched to a gene: 12. The CDR3 length is 18 residues. CDR1 and CDR2 from the germline V gene are MNHEY and SVGAGI. The CDR3 coding sequence is TGTGCCAGCAGTTACACGAAAGTGACTAGCGGGCGCCCCTACGAGCAGTACTTC. It yields the protein CASSYTKVTSGRPYEQYF.

This clonotype was seen at least ten times. The chain combines TRBV12-3 or TRBV12-4 with TRBJ1-3; 7 bases are a match to TRBD1. The CDR3 contains 16 residues. V was clipped by 7 bases and J by 3 bases; unmatched bases: 12. The CDR3 DNA reads TGTGCCAGCACTAGTCTACCGGGACAGATTGGAAACACCATATATTTT. This sequence encodes CASTSLPGQIGNTIYF.

This clonotype came up many times. V is TRBV11-2 and J is TRBJ2-2, with 7 bases identical to TRBD2. Germline loops: CDR1 SGHAT, CDR2 FQNNGV. CDR3 length equals 15 residues. With V trimmed by 5 bases and J by 7 bases, 10 bases remained unmatched. The CDR3 loop is CASSPLRGSVGELFF. CDR3 coding DNA: TGTGCCAGCAGCCCTCTTCGCGGGAGTGTCGGGGAGCTGTTTTTT.

As for this clonotype: This sequence may be a read error, since a much larger clone differs from it by one base. The chain carries TRBV20-1 and TRBJ2-7; no clear D. The V gene's germline CDR1 is DFQATT and CDR2 SNEGSKA (reference sequence). The length of the CDR3 is 11 residues. The CDR3 DNA sequence: TGCAGGGCTTGTCACACCTACGAGCAGTACTTC. Translated: CRACHTYEQYF.

This clonotype was observed at least ten times. The chain uses TRBV29-1 and TRBJ1-1, with D maybe TRBD1 (5 bases). Looked up from germline, CDR1 is SQVTM and CDR2 is ANQGSEA. The CDR3 covers 18 residues. V was shortened by 7 bases and J by 5 bases, with 32 bases between the two germline ends. This CDR3 is CSAGGAGQVEVLGTEAFF. In DNA form, the CDR3 reads TGCAGCGCGGGGGGTGCGGGGCAGGTGGAAGTGTTGGGAACTGAAGCTTTCTTT.

This clonotype was observed many times. This chain uses TRBV5-1 with TRBJ2-5; TRBD2 matches 8 bases. CDR3 size: 14 residues. The J segment lost 4 bases and the V segment lost 1 base, leaving 3 bases of the junction unmatched. The germline gives CDR1 SGHRS, CDR2 YFSETQ. The CDR3 DNA is TGCGCCAGCAGCTTGAGCGGGAGTGGAGAGACCCAGTACTTC. Amino acid sequence: CASSLSGSGETQYF.

This clonotype was seen at least ten times. The CDR3: CASRPAGELAGGSKFF. The DNA of the CDR3 is TGTGCCAGCAGACCCGCGGGGGAACTAGCGGGAGGCAGTAAGTTCTTC. The V call is TRBV12-3 or TRBV12-4, the J call TRBJ2-1, with 12 bases aligning to TRBD2. The CDR3 is 16 amino acids. J lost 14 bases, V lost 6 bases, and 17 bases had no gene match.

The table lists this clonotype with a few counts. The rearrangement uses TRBV12-3 or TRBV12-4 and TRBJ1-5, with D uncertain. CDR3 length equals 13 residues. V gave up 2 bases and J gave up 3 bases, with 5 bases separating them. The CDR3 sequence: CASSLLSNQPQHF. The CDR3 DNA follows: TGTGCCAGCAGTTTATTGTCCAATCAGCCCCAGCATTTT.

This clonotype was detected ten times or more. The chain recombines TRBV4-2 with TRBJ2-1; 10 bases match TRBD2. The V gene end was trimmed by 0 bases and the J gene end by 7 bases; junction bases not matched to a gene: 12. CDR1 is LGHNA, CDR2 YNFKEQ, per germline. The CDR3 runs to 18 residues. CDR3 in amino acids: CASSQDVRASGSRNEQFF. The DNA for the CDR3 is TGTGCCAGCAGCCAAGATGTTCGGGCTAGCGGGAGTAGAAATGAGCAGTTCTTC.

At least ten counts were recorded for this clonotype. J is TRBJ2-2 and V is TRBV2; TRBD2 matches at 10 bases. J lost 3 bases, V lost 6 bases, and 7 bases had no gene match. The CDR3 is 16 amino acids. CDR1 SNHLY and CDR2 FYNNEI come from the germline V gene. The CDR3 coding sequence is TGTGCCAGCAGCTCTAGCGGGAGCATGGACACCGGGGAGCTGTTTTTT. Encoded protein: CASSSSGSMDTGELFF.

In its sample, this clonotype was seen many times. The V and J genes are TRBV5-1 and TRBJ1-1; D may be TRBD1 (5 bases). The CDR3 covers 16 residues. The V gene lost 0 bases and the J gene lost 1 base, with 13 bases spanning the gap. Germline V gene lookup returns CDR1 SGHRS and CDR2 YFSETQ. CDR3 sequence reads: CASSLGFQGPNTEAFF. DNA for the CDR3: TGCGCCAGCAGCTTGGGATTCCAGGGACCGAACACTGAAGCTTTCTTT. The complete variable domain, with remaining parts taken from reference TRBV5-1 and TRBJ1-1, reads KAGVTQTPRYLIKTRGQQVTLSCSPISGHRSVSWYQQTPGQGLQFLFEYFSETQRNKGNFPGRFSGRQFSNSRSEMNVSTLELGDSALYLCASSLGFQGPNTEAFFGQGTRLTVV.

Many counts were recorded for this clonotype. CDR3 sequence reads: CASSHGGENQPQHF. The CDR3 DNA is TGCGCCAGCAGCCATGGAGGGGAGAATCAGCCCCAGCATTTT. The rearrangement joins TRBV5-1 to TRBJ1-5, with TRBD1 as a possible D gene (5 bases). This CDR3 is built from 14 residues. CDR1 is SGHRS, CDR2 YFSETQ, per germline. Trimming stripped 4 bases from V and 4 bases from J, with 12 bases between.

In this sample, this clonotype turned up many times. The chain combines TRBV9 with TRBJ2-2, with a possible D match to TRBD2 (5 bases). Germline V gene lookup returns CDR1 SGDLS and CDR2 YYNGEE. This CDR3 spans 15 amino acids. The V gene lost 6 bases and the J gene lost 2 bases, with 14 bases spanning the gap. The CDR3 DNA follows: TGTGCCAGCACCGGACTGGCGGAAAACACCGGGGAGCTGTTTTTT. This encodes CASTGLAENTGELFF.

This clonotype was observed many times. The chain combines TRBV29-1 with TRBJ2-7; D is ambiguous. The CDR3 spans 11 residues. Germline loops: CDR1 SQVTM, CDR2 ANQGSEA. V lost 8 bases and J lost 6, with 14 bases in between. The DNA for the CDR3 is TGCAGCCCATGGCCCGATCTCGAGCAGTACTTC. Its protein is CSPWPDLEQYF.

This clonotype has a count of ten or more. The rearrangement uses TRBV10-3 and TRBJ2-1, with D possibly TRBD1 on 6 matching bases. The V end was cut by 3 bases, the J end by 8 bases, with 14 bases between. From germline, CDR1 is ENHRY and CDR2 SYGVKD. The CDR3 covers 14 residues. The CDR3: CAISDLTGVDEQFF. CDR3 bases: TGTGCCATCAGTGACCTGACAGGAGTGGATGAGCAGTTCTTC.

The table lists this clonotype with a few counts. The chain uses TRBV3-1 and TRBJ2-1; D may be TRBD2 (6 bases). CDR1 LGHDT and CDR2 YNNKEL come from the germline V gene (reference sequence). V lost 5 bases and J 8 bases, leaving 22 bases between the germline ends. The CDR3 has 16 residues. The CDR3 is CASSSGLGGAIDEQFF. Here the CDR3 DNA reads TGTGCCAGCAGCTCTGGACTGGGCGGGGCTATAGATGAGCAGTTCTTC.

Regarding this clonotype: At one of its ends the junction is not consistent with the germline gene, which may arise from a read error. The chain is built from TRBV12-3 or TRBV12-4 and TRBJ2-5; D is possibly TRBD2 (6 bases). CDR3 length equals 14 residues. CDR3: CASSSRDCRESQYF. In nucleotides, the CDR3 is TGTGCCAGCAGTTCCCGGGACTGTAGAGAGAGCCAGTACTTC.

In its sample, this clonotype was seen many times. The chain recombines TRBV25-1 with TRBJ2-2; 9 positions agree with TRBD2. Trimming took 4 bases from V and 7 from J; bases not matched to a gene: 4. In germline, CDR1 is MGHDK, CDR2 SYGVNS. The CDR3 totals 14 residues. CDR3 sequence (DNA): TGTGCCAGCAGTGTTGGGACTAGCCACGGGGAGCTGTTTTTT. It encodes CASSVGTSHGELFF.

This clonotype has at least ten counts. This chain links TRBV28 with TRBJ2-5; unclear D gene. Germline CDR1 reads MDHEN; CDR2 reads SYDVKM. CDR3 length: 13 amino acids. Trimming removed 2 bases from V and 2 bases from J, with 6 bases in between. In nucleotides, the CDR3 is TGTGCCAGCAGTTTAGTGTGGCAAGAGACCCAGTACTTC. Protein product: CASSLVWQETQYF. The full variable domain, completed using reference TRBV28 and TRBJ2-5, is DVKVTQSSRYLVKRTGEKVFLECVQDMDHENMFWYRQDPGLGLRLIYFSYDVKMKEKGDIPEGYSVSREKKERFSLILESASTNQTSMYLCASSLVWQETQYFGPGTRLLVL.

This clonotype was detected ten times or more. This chain links TRBV7-2 with TRBJ2-3; D might be TRBD2 (5 bases). The CDR3 runs to 14 residues. V shed 5 bases and J shed 2 bases, with 11 bases lying between them. CDR1 is SGHTA, CDR2 FQGNSA, per germline. CDR3 residues: CASSRPGDTDTQYF. CDR3 coding DNA: TGTGCCAGCAGCCGACCCGGGGACACAGATACGCAGTATTTT.

There are many counts of this clonotype. For the CDR3, the DNA is TGCAGTGCTAGAGATGGACGGAACAATCAGCCCCAGCATTTT. Translated, it gives CSARDGRNNQPQHF. The chain employs TRBV20-1 and TRBJ1-5; no clear D gene. Trimming took 0 bases from V and 3 from J, leaving 9 bases between them. The CDR3 is made up of 14 amino acids. Germline V CDR1 and CDR2: DFQATT, SNEGSKA (reference sequence).

The sample holds a few counts of this clonotype. Mismatch with germline at one junction end may stem from a read error. V gene TRBV14 combines with J gene TRBJ2-5; TRBD2 matches 8 bases. The length of the CDR3 is 15 residues. Germline CDR1 and CDR2: SGHDN and FVKESK. CDR3 region: CANSFQREPGETQYF. CDR3 sequence (DNA): TGTGCCAACAGCTTCCAGCGGGAGCCGGGAGAGACCCAGTACTTC.

This clonotype appeared many times. This sequence joins TRBV5-1 and TRBJ2-4, with D tentatively TRBD2 (6 bases). The CDR3 runs to 14 residues. CDR1 SGHRS and CDR2 YFSETQ come from the germline V gene. Trimming cost V 2 bases and J 5 bases, with 11 bases left between them. CDR3 sequence reads: CASSFGGNENIQYF. DNA of the CDR3: TGCGCCAGCAGCTTTGGGGGGAACGAAAACATTCAGTACTTC.

This clonotype showed up many times. The rearrangement joins TRBV7-2 to TRBJ2-1, with 7 bases matching TRBD2. Germline V lookup: CDR1 SGHTA, CDR2 FQGNSA. The junction had 11 bases not matched to a gene; V was cut back by 5 bases and J by 10 bases. The CDR3 totals 14 residues. CDR3 nucleotide sequence: TGTGCCAGCAGCCCCCCCTGGGAGCGGGAAGAGCAGTTCTTC. Translation: CASSPPWEREEQFF.

This clonotype was seen a few times. The CDR3, as DNA: TGCAGCGTTCGCGAGAACACCGGGGAGCTGTTTTTT. It yields the protein CSVRENTGELFF. This rearrangement joins TRBV29-1 to TRBJ2-2; D not resolved. Trimming removed 5 bases at V and 1 base at J, with 5 bases between. CDR1 and CDR2 from the germline V gene are SQVTM and ANQGSEA. There are 12 residues in the CDR3.

The gene calls are TRBV24-1 and TRBJ1-5; TRBD1 might be the D (6 bases). Germline V gene lookup returns CDR1 KGHDR and CDR2 SFDVKD. This CDR3 has 13 residues. The V gene lost 4 bases and the J gene lost 12 bases, with 15 bases spanning the gap. The CDR3 is CATSDHPWGHQHF. The CDR3 DNA reads TGTGCCACCAGTGACCACCCCTGGGGGCACCAGCATTTT.

This clonotype was observed at least ten times. The V gene is TRBV5-1, the J gene TRBJ2-7; D gene unclear. This CDR3 spans 14 amino acids. The germline V gene encodes CDR1 SGHRS and CDR2 YFSETQ. Trimming took 0 bases from V and 0 from J, leaving 7 bases between them. CDR3 loop: CASSLGRFSYEQYF. The DNA for the CDR3 is TGCGCCAGCAGCTTGGGGCGGTTCTCCTACGAGCAGTACTTC.

The sample holds many counts of this clonotype. This rearrangement joins TRBV6-4 to TRBJ2-3, with D perhaps matching TRBD2 (6 bases). V was cut by 3 bases and J by 2 bases, with 15 bases left in between. CDR3 length: 16 residues. From germline, CDR1 is MRHNA and CDR2 SNTAGT. The CDR3 loop is CASSEVSGSHTDTQYF. The CDR3 DNA is TGTGCCAGCAGTGAGGTTTCCGGGAGCCACACAGATACGCAGTATTTT.

This rearrangement joins TRBV7-3 to TRBJ2-3; TRBD2 aligns across 7 bases. Per germline, CDR1 SGHTA and CDR2 FQGTGA. The CDR3 runs to 14 residues. The V gene end was trimmed by 2 bases and the J gene end by 5 bases; junction bases not matched to a gene: 4. In DNA, the CDR3 is TGTGCCAGCAGCTTAGGGGGGGGTCTAGATACGCAGTATTTT. The encoded protein is CASSLGGGLDTQYF.